Each of the 21 T cell receptor beta chains below was sequenced from the same sample in a study of type 1 and type 2 diabetes patients. Genomic DNA was the PCR template. Multiplex PCR with 30 forward and 13 reverse primers amplified the TCR beta CDR3. One entry per CDR3 protein results from TCRdb running MiXCR on the multiplex PCR reads. The sample has some 250,000 distinct CDR3 sequences, around 47% seen once. Sequencing used peripheral blood mononuclear cells (PBMCs). Receptor source: a man younger than 35 with type 2 diabetes.

This clonotype was recorded once. The J gene is TRBJ1-6, the V gene TRBV10-3, with a tentative D call TRBD1 (6 bases). Germline V lookup: CDR1 ENHRY, CDR2 SYGVKD. V shed 10 bases and J shed 7 bases, with 23 bases lying between them. The CDR3 runs to 16 residues. The DNA of the CDR3 is TGTGCCAGCAACTCGGGACAAACGGGGTGGAATTCACCCCTCCACTTT. Amino acids: CASNSGQTGWNSPLHF.

This clonotype was seen only a few times. The chain couples TRBV19 to TRBJ2-2; 7 bases agree with TRBD1. V was pared by 4 bases and J by 2 bases, with 4 bases of the junction left unmatched. CDR1 and CDR2 (germline): LNHDA, SQIVND (reference sequence). This CDR3 has 15 residues. CDR3 region: CASSTQGVNTGELFF. The CDR3 bases are TGTGCCAGTAGTACCCAGGGGGTCAACACCGGGGAGCTGTTTTTT.

Note on this clonotype: A junction boundary mismatches the germline segment, possibly from a read error. The chain joins TRBV12-3 or TRBV12-4 to TRBJ1-5, with no clear D. The CDR3 has 14 amino acids. The CDR3 DNA is TGTGTCAGCAGTCGGGCACCTAGCAATCAGCCCCAGCATTTT. Translated: CVSSRAPSNQPQHF.

The genes are TRBV19 and TRBJ2-5; 7 bases map to TRBD2. Germline V CDR1 and CDR2: LNHDA, SQIVND (reference sequence). The CDR3 totals 14 residues. Unmatched junction bases numbered 6, after V lost 4 bases and J lost 4 bases. This CDR3 is CASSSTSDRETQYF. For the CDR3, the DNA is TGTGCCAGTAGTAGCACTAGCGACAGAGAGACCCAGTACTTC.

This clonotype was found a few times. The CDR3 nucleotides are TGTGCCATCCGCAGGGAGGGGACGGATGAAAAACTGTTTTTT. Residues: CAIRREGTDEKLFF. This rearrangement joins TRBV10-3 to TRBJ1-4; tentatively, D is TRBD1 (5 bases). With 8 bases removed from V and 6 bases from J, the gap between germline ends came to 16 bases. The CDR3 runs 14 residues. Germline CDR1 reads ENHRY; CDR2 reads SYGVKD.

The chain couples TRBV30 to TRBJ1-6; maybe TRBD1 (6 bases). CDR3 length equals 16 residues. Trimming removed 4 bases from V and 1 base from J, with 14 bases in between. Germline V gene lookup returns CDR1 GTSNPN and CDR2 SVGIG (reference sequence). This CDR3 is CAWNELGASYNSPLHF. For the CDR3, the DNA is TGTGCCTGGAACGAACTGGGGGCGTCCTATAATTCACCCCTCCACTTT.

This clonotype was counted only a few times. V gene TRBV6-5 combines with J gene TRBJ1-2; D not certain. The CDR3 spans 15 residues. Per the germline V gene, CDR1 is MNHEY and CDR2 is SVGAGI. V gave up 2 bases and J gave up 4 bases, with 14 bases separating them. The CDR3 loop is CASSYAQDTVYGYTF. The CDR3 coding sequence is TGTGCCAGCAGTTACGCCCAAGACACGGTCTATGGCTACACCTTC.

The chain couples TRBV12-3 or TRBV12-4 to TRBJ1-4, with D maybe TRBD1 (5 bases). Trimming shortened V by 4 bases and J by 4 bases, and 10 bases separated the two germline ends. The CDR3 sequence is 14 residues long. The CDR3: CASSSSQGNEKLFF. CDR3 bases: TGTGCCAGCAGTTCCAGTCAGGGTAATGAAAAACTGTTTTTT.

This clonotype showed up just a few times. The chain recombines TRBV7-6 with TRBJ2-7; D is perhaps TRBD1 (5 bases). V was pared by 7 bases and J by 6 bases, with 13 bases between. The CDR3 totals 12 residues. Germline CDR1 reads SGHVS; CDR2 reads FNYEAQ. CDR3 coding DNA: TGTGCCAGCACCACCTGGGGCGGCGAGCAGTACTTC. This translates into CASTTWGGEQYF.

This clonotype was counted only a few times. V gene TRBV4-3 combines with J gene TRBJ1-6; D is possibly TRBD1 (6 bases). The CDR3 sequence is 14 residues long. V gave up 1 base and J gave up 6 bases, with 7 bases separating them. Germline assignment: CDR1 LGHNA and CDR2 YSLEER. The CDR3 loop reads CASSQGQVNSPLHF. For the CDR3, the DNA is TGCGCCAGCAGCCAAGGACAGGTTAATTCACCCCTCCACTTT.

A few counts support this clonotype. The chain has TRBV24-1 and TRBJ1-1; D remains ambiguous. The CDR3 is 14 residues long. Looked up from germline, CDR1 is KGHDR and CDR2 is SFDVKD. The V gene lost 1 base and the J gene lost 10 bases, with 15 bases spanning the gap. The CDR3 nucleotides are TGTGCCACCAGTGATTTAGAGTGGGGATTCGGAGCTTTCTTT. Protein sequence: CATSDLEWGFGAFF.

This clonotype has only a few counts. The J gene is TRBJ1-6, the V gene TRBV28; no reliable D call. Trimming removed 10 bases from V and 9 bases from J, with 13 bases in between. Germline lookup yields CDR1 MDHEN and CDR2 SYDVKM. The CDR3 loop spans 12 amino acids. This chain's CDR3 is CAISPDGSPLHF. CDR3 in DNA: TGTGCCATCTCCCCAGATGGTTCACCCCTCCACTTT.

The rearrangement links TRBV30 to TRBJ1-5; D not resolved. The CDR3 is 13 residues long. Germline V gene lookup returns CDR1 GTSNPN and CDR2 SVGIG (reference sequence). The V and J ends lost 4 bases and 3 bases respectively, with 10 bases between them. CDR3 nucleotides: TGTGCCTGGACCCGGGATATCAATCAGCCCCAGCATTTT. Amino acids: CAWTRDINQPQHF.

This clonotype was counted a few times. This chain connects TRBV7-2 to TRBJ1-6, with a weak D call TRBD1 (6 bases). Germline CDR1 and CDR2: SGHTA and FQGNSA. V was pared by 1 base and J by 10 bases, with 14 bases between. The CDR3 has 15 residues. The CDR3 sequence: CASSLVAGAESPLHF. DNA for the CDR3: TGTGCCAGCAGCTTAGTAGCAGGGGCCGAGTCACCCCTCCACTTT.

Concerning this clonotype itself: Germline and junction disagree at one end, which may indicate a read error. This chain connects TRBV20-1 to TRBJ1-1; D gene ambiguous. The CDR3 is made up of 11 amino acids. Per the germline V gene, CDR1 is DFQATT and CDR2 is SNEGSKA (reference sequence). CDR3 in amino acids: CSAGEATEAFF. CDR3 bases: TGCAGTGCTGGAGAAGCAACTGAAGCTTTCTTT.

As concerns this clonotype: The junction shows a germline mismatch at one end, possibly a read error. The chain has TRBV27 and TRBJ2-3; 9 bases line up with TRBD2. This CDR3 is built from 15 residues. Germline lookup yields CDR1 MNHEY and CDR2 SMNVEV (reference sequence). The CDR3: CGSSRAGGKTDTQYF. The CDR3 nucleotides read TGTGGCAGCAGTAGGGCGGGGGGGAAAACAGATACGCAGTATTTT.

Only a few counts were recorded for this clonotype. The CDR3 is CSARVYETGLYEQYF. Written as DNA, the CDR3 is TGCAGTGCTAGAGTATATGAGACAGGCCTCTACGAGCAGTACTTC. This chain connects TRBV20-1 to TRBJ2-7; a weak D match, TRBD1 (6 bases). The ends were cut back, 1 base at V and 3 bases at J, with 16 bases in the middle. This CDR3 spans 15 amino acids. The germline V gene encodes CDR1 DFQATT and CDR2 SNEGSKA (reference sequence).

The V gene is TRBV7-3, the J gene TRBJ1-1; D may be TRBD1 (6 bases). V lost 6 bases, J lost 6 bases, and 17 bases lay in between. The CDR3 totals 14 residues. Germline-derived CDR1 and CDR2 are SGHTA and FQGTGA. The CDR3 sequence: CASSAITGSPEAFF. The CDR3 nucleotides read TGTGCCAGCAGTGCCATAACAGGGTCCCCTGAAGCTTTCTTT.

This clonotype was counted many times. The rearrangement joins TRBV2 to TRBJ2-6; D perhaps matches TRBD2 (6 bases). Per germline, CDR1 SNHLY and CDR2 FYNNEI. The CDR3 spans 13 residues. The CDR3 loop is CAQRGMGANVLTF. The CDR3 DNA reads TGTGCTCAACGCGGGATGGGGGCCAACGTCCTGACTTTC.

This clonotype was seen a few times. The genes are TRBV7-2 and TRBJ2-3, with D possibly TRBD2 on 5 matching bases. V lost 1 base to trimming and J lost 2 bases, with 19 bases between them. CDR3 length: 18 amino acids. CDR1 is SGHTA, CDR2 FQGNSA, per germline. CDR3 loop: CASSLEKWTPRHTDTQYF. In DNA form, the CDR3 reads TGTGCCAGCAGCTTAGAGAAATGGACTCCCCGGCACACAGATACGCAGTATTTT. Full variable domain (missing parts from reference TRBV7-2 and TRBJ2-3): GAGVSQSPSNKVTEKGKDVELRCDPISGHTALYWYRQSLGQGLEFLIYFQGNSAPDKSGLPSDRFSAERTGGSVSTLTIQRTQQEDSAVYLCASSLEKWTPRHTDTQYFGPGTRLTVL.

This clonotype was recorded a few times. This chain joins TRBV12-3 or TRBV12-4 and TRBJ2-7, with 7 bases identical to TRBD2. CDR3 length: 17 amino acids. V trimming: 6 bases; J trimming: 4 bases; junction bases outside the gene matches: 18. Here the CDR3 DNA reads TGTGCCAGCAGCTCCTTCCGGGACTTCCGGGGGGATTACGAGCAGTACTTC. Amino acid sequence: CASSSFRDFRGDYEQYF.